This TCR beta chain was profiled in a study of T cell changes during pregnancy in multiple sclerosis (dated by TCRdb to the late 2010s). Regarding the complete study: The study looked at changes in the T cell repertoire across pregnancy in women with multiple sclerosis.

Libraries were prepared through the immunoSEQ multiplex PCR assay. TCRdb took this table from immuneACCESS and kept in-frame rearrangements with V and J called. Such tables lack part of the clones; where checked against another copy, unresolved V genes explain under half of the gap, and the rest is unexplained. The sample has around 100,000 clones on record, about 90% of them singletons. Less than 2% of the sample comes from the top ten. From cysteine to phenylalanine, the CDR3 is 15 amino acids long. The CDR3 DNA has 45 bases and is translated from base 1. At the junction V is shortened by 1 base and J by 6 bases; bases outside the gene matches: 7. As encoded in the germline V gene, CDR1 is SGDLS while CDR2 is YYNGEE. Details on this clone: It has no known antigen specificity. The sample holds no much larger clone one base away, and base qualities are not on file.

The rearranged segments are TRBV9 and TRBJ2-3; TRBD2 agrees with 8 junctional bases. This specimen consisted of peripheral blood, obtained after pregnancy. The TCR was taken from a female donor with multiple sclerosis, enrolled in a pregnancy study. The DNA sequence reads TGTGCCAGCAGCGTATTCGGGGGGGCGGGGGATACGCAGTATTTT. It translates as CASSVFGGAGDTQYF.